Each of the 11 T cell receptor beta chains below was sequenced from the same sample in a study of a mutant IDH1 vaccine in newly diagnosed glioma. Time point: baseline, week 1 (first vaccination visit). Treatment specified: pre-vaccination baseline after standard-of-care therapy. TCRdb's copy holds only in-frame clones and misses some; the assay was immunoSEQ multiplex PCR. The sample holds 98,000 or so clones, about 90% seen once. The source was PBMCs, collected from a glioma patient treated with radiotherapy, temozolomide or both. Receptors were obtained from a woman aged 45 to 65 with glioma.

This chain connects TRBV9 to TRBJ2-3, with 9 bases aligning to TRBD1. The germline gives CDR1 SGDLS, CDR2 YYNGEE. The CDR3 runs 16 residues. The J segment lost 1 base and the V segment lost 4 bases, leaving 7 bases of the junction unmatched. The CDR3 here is CASSQPGQGRTDTQYF. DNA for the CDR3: TGTGCCAGCAGCCAACCCGGACAGGGGCGCACAGATACGCAGTATTTT.

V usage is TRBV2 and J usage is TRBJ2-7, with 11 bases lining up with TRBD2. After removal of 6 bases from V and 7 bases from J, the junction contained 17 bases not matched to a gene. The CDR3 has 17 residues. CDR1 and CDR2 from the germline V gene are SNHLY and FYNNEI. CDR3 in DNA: TGTGCCAGCAGGGGGGATCTAGCGGGAGGAAGGGCAGGAGAGCAGTACTTC. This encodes CASRGDLAGGRAGEQYF.

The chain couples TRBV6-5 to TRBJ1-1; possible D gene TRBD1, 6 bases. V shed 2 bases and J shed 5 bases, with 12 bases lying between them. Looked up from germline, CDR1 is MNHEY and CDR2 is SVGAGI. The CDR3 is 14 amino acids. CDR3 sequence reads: CASSYRGANTEAFF. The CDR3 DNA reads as TGTGCCAGCAGTTACAGGGGGGCGAATACTGAAGCTTTCTTT.

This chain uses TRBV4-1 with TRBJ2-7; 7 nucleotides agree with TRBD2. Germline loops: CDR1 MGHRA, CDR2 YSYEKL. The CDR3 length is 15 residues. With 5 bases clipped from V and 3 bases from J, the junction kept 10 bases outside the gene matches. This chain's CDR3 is CASSSQVGGGYEQYF. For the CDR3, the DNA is TGCGCCAGCAGCTCCCAAGTGGGGGGGGGCTACGAGCAGTACTTC.

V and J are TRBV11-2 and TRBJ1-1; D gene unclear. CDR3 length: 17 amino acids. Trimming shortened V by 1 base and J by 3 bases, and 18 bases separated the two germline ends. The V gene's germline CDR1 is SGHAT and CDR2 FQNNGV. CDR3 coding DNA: TGTGCCAGCAGCTTAGGGCAGGCTGCACTTCCGGACACTGAAGCTTTCTTT. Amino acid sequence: CASSLGQAALPDTEAFF.

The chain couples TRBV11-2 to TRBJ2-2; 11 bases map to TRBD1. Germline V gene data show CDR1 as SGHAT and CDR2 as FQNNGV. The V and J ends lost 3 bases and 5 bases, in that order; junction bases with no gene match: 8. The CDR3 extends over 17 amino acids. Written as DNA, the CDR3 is TGTGCCAGCAGCTTCACCGGGACAGGGGGTGAGACCGGGGAGCTGTTTTTT. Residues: CASSFTGTGGETGELFF.

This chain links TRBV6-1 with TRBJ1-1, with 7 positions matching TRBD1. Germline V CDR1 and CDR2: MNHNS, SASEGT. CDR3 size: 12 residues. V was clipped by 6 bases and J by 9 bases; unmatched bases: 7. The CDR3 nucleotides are TGTGCCAGCAGCCCCCGACAGGGACAAGCTTTCTTT. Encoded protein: CASSPRQGQAFF.

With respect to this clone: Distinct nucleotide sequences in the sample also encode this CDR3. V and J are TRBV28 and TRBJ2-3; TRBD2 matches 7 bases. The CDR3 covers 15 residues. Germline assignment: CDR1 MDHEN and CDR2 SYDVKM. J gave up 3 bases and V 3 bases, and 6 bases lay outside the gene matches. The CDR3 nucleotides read TGTGCCAGCAGTTTCTTCCGGGGGGTAACAGATACGCAGTATTTT. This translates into CASSFFRGVTDTQYF.

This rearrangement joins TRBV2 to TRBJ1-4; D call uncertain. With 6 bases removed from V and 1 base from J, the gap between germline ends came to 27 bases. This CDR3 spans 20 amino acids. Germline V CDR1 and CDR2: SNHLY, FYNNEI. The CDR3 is CASSEIPSARLVITNEKLFF. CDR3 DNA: TGTGCCAGCAGCGAAATACCGTCGGCGCGACTCGTAATAACTAATGAAAAACTGTTTTTT.

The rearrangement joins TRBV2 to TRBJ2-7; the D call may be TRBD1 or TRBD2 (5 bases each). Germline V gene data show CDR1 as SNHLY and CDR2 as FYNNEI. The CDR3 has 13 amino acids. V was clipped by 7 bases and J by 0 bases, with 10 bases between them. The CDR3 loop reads CASIRDDSYEQYF. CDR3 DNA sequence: TGTGCCAGCATTAGGGACGACTCCTACGAGCAGTACTTC.

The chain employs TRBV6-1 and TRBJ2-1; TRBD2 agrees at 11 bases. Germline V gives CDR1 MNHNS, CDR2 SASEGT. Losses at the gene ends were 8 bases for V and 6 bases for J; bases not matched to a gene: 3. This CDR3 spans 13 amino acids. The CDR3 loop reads CASDLAGGNEQFF. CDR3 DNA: TGTGCCAGCGATCTAGCGGGAGGCAATGAGCAGTTCTTC.